This T cell receptor beta chain was sequenced for a study of cytomegalovirus exposure and HLA in healthy donors. Across the study: One earlier analysis, a look at 200 million or so T cells, found roughly 120 million unique TCR beta sequences. Study-wide results and caveats: Researchers counted over 150 TCR beta chains as cytomegalovirus-associated.

A note on this clone: Its antigen is currently unknown.

The PCR made use of 60 Vbeta and 13 Jbeta primers. Generated by immunoSEQ multiplex PCR, the TCRdb table keeps only in-frame clones and is missing some. The sample includes 100,000 to 150,000 clones, over 75% of them seen just once. Trimming removed 4 bases from V and 11 bases from J; junction bases left unmatched: 10. CDR1 MNHEY and CDR2 SMNVEV come from the germline V gene (reference sequence). This CDR3 spans 14 amino acids. The chain has TRBV27 and TRBJ1-4; TRBD1 agrees at 7 bases. The clonotype comes from a young man in good health and CMV-seropositive. The specimen sequenced was PBMCs. CDR3 DNA: TGTGCCAGCAGTTCCGACAGGGATCCCGACAAACTGTTTTTT. Protein product: CASSSDRDPDKLFF.